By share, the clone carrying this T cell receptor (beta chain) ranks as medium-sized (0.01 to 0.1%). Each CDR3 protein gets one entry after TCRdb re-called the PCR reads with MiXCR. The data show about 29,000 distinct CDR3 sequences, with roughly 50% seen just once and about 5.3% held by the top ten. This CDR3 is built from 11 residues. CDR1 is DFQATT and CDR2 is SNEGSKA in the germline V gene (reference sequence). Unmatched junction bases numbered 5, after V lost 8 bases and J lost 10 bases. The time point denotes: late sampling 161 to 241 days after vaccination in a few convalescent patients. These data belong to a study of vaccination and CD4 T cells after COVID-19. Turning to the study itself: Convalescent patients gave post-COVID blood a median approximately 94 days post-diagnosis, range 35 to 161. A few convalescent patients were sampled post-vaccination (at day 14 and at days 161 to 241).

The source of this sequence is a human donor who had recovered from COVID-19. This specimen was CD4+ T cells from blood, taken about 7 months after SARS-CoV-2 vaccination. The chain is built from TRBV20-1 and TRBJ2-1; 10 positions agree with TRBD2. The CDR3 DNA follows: TGCAGTCTTGATAGCGGGAGGGAGCAGTTCTTC. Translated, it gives CSLDSGREQFF.